Listed here is a single T cell receptor (beta chain). Its antigen is unknown. Trimming stripped 3 bases from V and 7 bases from J, with 18 bases between. Germline lookup yields CDR1 LNHDA and CDR2 SQIVND (reference sequence). The CDR3 runs to 16 residues. The data stem from a study of brain T cells in children with intractable seizures. Surgery cases with the highest brain T cell transcript signatures were chosen for sequencing. Before surgery, patients took at least one anti-epileptic drug. Findings of the study overall: Viral specificity was inferred only from CDR3 similarity; HCMV serostatus was unknown. Absence of clones before surgery may stem from lower sequencing depth.

Generated by immunoSEQ multiplex PCR, the TCRdb table keeps only in-frame clones and is missing some. The data contain around 20,000 clones, around 94% of them singletons. The input for sequencing was peripheral blood, taken at surgery. This clonotype originated in a boy aged 5-17 years with focal cortical dysplasia and intractable seizures. The genes are TRBV19 and TRBJ2-2; D possibly corresponds to TRBD1 (6 bases). The CDR3 loop is CASSMNRVLGYGELFF. The CDR3 DNA follows: TGTGCCAGTAGTATGAACAGGGTTTTAGGGTACGGGGAGCTGTTTTTT. The variable domain in full, with the rest retrieved from reference TRBV19 and TRBJ2-2, is DGGITQSPKYLFRKEGQNVTLSCEQNLNHDAMYWYRQDPGQGLRLIYYSQIVNDFQKGDIAEGYSVSREKKESFPLTVTSAQKNPTAFYLCASSMNRVLGYGELFFGEGSRLTVL.